This record concerns one T cell receptor (beta chain) sequence. Its specificity is unknown. CDR1 and CDR2 (germline): SGHAT, FQNNGV. V shed 5 bases and J shed 5 bases, with 15 bases lying between them. The CDR3 covers 14 residues. The data were obtained in a study of T cell responses to AZD1222 COVID-19 vaccine. Study-wide points: Seropositive status at baseline applied to only five to seven AZD1222 recipients.

Assay used: immunoSEQ multiplex PCR; TCRdb lists only in-frame clones, some missing. The sample consists of under 200,000 clones, about 88% of them appearing once. The rearrangement uses TRBV11-2 and TRBJ2-5, with D perhaps TRBD2 (7 bases). The TCR originated in an adult who received the AZD1222 COVID-19 vaccine. The sequences come from peripheral blood, collected 28 days after the second AZD1222 dose. The CDR3 sequence: CASSLSGGRETQYF. The CDR3 DNA is TGTGCCAGCAGCCTTTCGGGGGGCAGGGAGACCCAGTACTTC.